Listed here are 16 T cell receptor beta chains from one sample, sequenced in a study of glioma-infiltrating T cells after dendritic cell vaccination. The method was immunoSEQ multiplex PCR; TCRdb's version includes in-frame clones alone and lacks a portion of them. The sample holds under 130,000 clones; 81% are singletons and the top ten take around 12%. This specimen consisted of blood, obtained before dendritic cell vaccination. Every receptor here comes from a human donor with glioblastoma.

V and J are TRBV11-3 and TRBJ1-6; 9 positions agree with TRBD1. Germline V lookup: CDR1 SGHNT, CDR2 YENEEA. The CDR3 is 15 residues long. J lost 5 bases, V lost 3 bases, and 2 bases had no gene match. The CDR3 loop is CASSFRTGDNSPLHF. The CDR3 DNA reads as TGTGCCAGCAGCTTCCGGACAGGGGATAATTCACCCCTCCACTTT. Supplemented by reference TRBV11-3 and TRBJ1-6, the full variable domain reads EAGVVQSPRYKIIEKKQPVAFWCNPISGHNTLYWYLQNLGQGPELLIRYENEEAVDDSQLPKDRFSAERLKGVDSTLKIQPAELGDSAVYLCASSFRTGDNSPLHFGNGTRLTVT.

V gene TRBV19 combines with J gene TRBJ2-3, with 11 bases lining up with TRBD2. The J segment lost 6 bases and the V segment lost 5 bases, leaving 10 bases of the junction unmatched. Germline CDR1 and CDR2: LNHDA and SQIVND (reference sequence). This CDR3 region has 16 residues. The CDR3 here is CASSALLAGVMDTQYF. The CDR3 DNA reads as TGTGCCAGTAGTGCCCTACTAGCGGGGGTTATGGATACGCAGTATTTT.

The chain joins TRBV27 to TRBJ1-2; TRBD1 agrees at 7 bases. V lost 3 bases, J lost 5 bases, and 6 bases stayed unmatched. The CDR3 spans 14 residues. In germline, CDR1 is MNHEY, CDR2 SMNVEV (reference sequence). CDR3 in amino acids: CASSFVPGGYGYTF. The CDR3 region has the DNA TGTGCCAGCAGTTTTGTCCCAGGGGGTTATGGCTACACCTTC.

The CDR3 reads CASSWSQGRGEQYF. The CDR3 nucleotides are TGCGCCAGCAGCTGGTCACAGGGTCGGGGCGAGCAGTACTTC. This chain links TRBV5-1 with TRBJ2-7; TRBD1 might be the D (6 bases). Trimming took 3 bases from V and 6 from J, leaving 16 bases between them. From germline, CDR1 is SGHRS and CDR2 YFSETQ. This CDR3 region has 14 residues.

The rearrangement links TRBV28 to TRBJ1-2; D gene unclear. Germline CDR1 and CDR2: MDHEN and SYDVKM. The germline V and J ends were trimmed by 4 bases and 9 bases, with 12 bases remaining between them. The CDR3 extends over 12 amino acids. CDR3 bases: TGTGCCAGCAGTTCTGGACTTCCAAGCTACACCTTC. Amino acid sequence: CASSSGLPSYTF.

V is TRBV10-1 and J is TRBJ2-5; 11 bases match TRBD2. The CDR3 runs 17 residues. Per the germline V gene, CDR1 is WNHNN and CDR2 is SYGVQD (reference sequence). The junction had 9 bases not matched to a gene; V was cut back by 2 bases and J by 4 bases. The CDR3 nucleotides read TGCGCCAGCAGTGAGCCGAACCGACTAGCGGGGCTAGAGACCCAGTACTTC. Translating gives CASSEPNRLAGLETQYF.

The chain employs TRBV5-5 and TRBJ2-7, with D hard to call. The CDR3 is 13 residues long. The germline V gene encodes CDR1 SGHKS and CDR2 YYEKEE (reference sequence). V lost 8 bases and J lost 5, with 17 bases in between. The CDR3 DNA reads TGTGCCAGTTCGATAACAGATTACGACGAGCAGTACTTC. This gives the protein CASSITDYDEQYF.

This clone has just one count. The chain couples TRBV6-1 to TRBJ1-1; D gene ambiguous. Between the trimmed V and J ends, which lost 7 bases and 6 bases, there was a span of 9 bases. CDR1 and CDR2 from the germline V gene are MNHNS and SASEGT. The CDR3 contains 11 residues. The CDR3: CASKEGPEAFF. In DNA, the CDR3 is TGTGCCAGCAAGGAGGGTCCTGAAGCTTTCTTT.

The rearrangement joins TRBV27 to TRBJ2-7; weak D call: TRBD1 (5 bases). Trimming removed 6 bases at V and 0 bases at J, with 24 bases between. The germline gives CDR1 MNHEY, CDR2 SMNVEV (reference sequence). The CDR3 has 18 residues. CDR3 bases: TGTGCCAGCAGGGGGCACCGGACGGACCCAACCACCTCCTACGAGCAGTACTTC. Amino acids: CASRGHRTDPTTSYEQYF.

The V call is TRBV5-1, the J call TRBJ2-1, with 8 positions matching TRBD1. Germline values: CDR1 SGHRS, CDR2 YFSETQ. J lost 5 bases, V lost 6 bases, and 4 bases had no gene match. The CDR3 loop spans 13 amino acids. The CDR3 spells CASTMDRDNEQFF. For the CDR3, the DNA is TGCGCCAGCACCATGGACAGGGACAATGAGCAGTTCTTC.

This clone has a handful of counts. The chain joins TRBV21-1 to TRBJ1-2. TRBV21-1 is labeled a pseudogene. The CDR3 runs 10 residues. The CDR3 spells CASSNNGYTF. The CDR3 bases are TGTGCCAGCAGCAATAATGGCTACACCTTC.

This clone was observed a handful of times. The chain recombines TRBV4-1 with TRBJ2-1; 11 nucleotides match TRBD1. CDR1 and CDR2 from the germline V gene are MGHRA and YSYEKL. This CDR3 has 15 amino acids. After removal of 4 bases from V and 5 bases from J, the junction contained 4 bases not matched to a gene. CDR3 nucleotides: TGCGCCAGCAGCCGTGGACAGGGGGCTAACAATGAGCAGTTCTTC. Protein sequence: CASSRGQGANNEQFF.

As for this clone: At one end the junction does not follow the germline gene, possibly because of a read error. This sample includes further DNA sequences coding for the same CDR3. The gene calls are TRBV5-1 and TRBJ2-3, with 7 bases lining up with TRBD2. This CDR3 is built from 14 residues. Germline CDR1 is SGHRS and CDR2 is YFSETQ. The CDR3 nucleotides are TGTGCCAGCGGAGCGGGGCCATTCACAGATACGCAGTATTTT. It specifies CASGAGPFTDTQYF.

The chain uses TRBV15 and TRBJ1-5; tentative D call: TRBD1 (6 bases). V lost 4 bases to trimming and J lost 11 bases, with 12 bases between them. This CDR3 has 12 residues. Per germline, CDR1 LNHNV and CDR2 YYDKDF (reference sequence). The CDR3 region has the DNA TGTGCCACCAGCACCCGAGGGGGAACCCAGCATTTT. This sequence encodes CATSTRGGTQHF. The full variable domain, in which reference TRBV15 and TRBJ1-5 provide the parts outside the CDR3, is DAMVIQNPRYQVTQFGKPVTLSCSQTLNHNVMYWYQQKSSQAPKLLFHYYDKDFNNEADTPDNFQSRRPNTSFCFLDIRSPGLGDTAMYLCATSTRGGTQHFGDGTRLSIL.

The chain carries TRBV4-3 and TRBJ1-4; D not certain. The germline gives CDR1 LGHNA, CDR2 YSLEER. This CDR3 spans 14 amino acids. Trimming took off 0 bases at V and 13 bases at J, with 15 bases between the two ends. The CDR3 DNA reads as TGCGCCAGCAGCCAAGATCTAGGCTTCCGGGGACTGTTTTTT. Translating it yields CASSQDLGFRGLFF.

This clone was found once. V usage is TRBV5-1 and J usage is TRBJ2-3, with TRBD2 matching 11 bases. V lost 0 bases and J lost 7; bases outside the gene matches: 10. The CDR3 totals 17 residues. CDR1 and CDR2 from the germline V gene are SGHRS and YFSETQ. CDR3 sequence: CASSLAVASGGQNTQYF. For the CDR3, the DNA is TGCGCCAGCAGCTTGGCCGTGGCTAGCGGGGGGCAAAATACGCAGTATTTT.